This TCR beta chain was recorded in a study of neoadjuvant anti-PD-1 for oral cavity cancer. Germline values: CDR1 SGHTA, CDR2 FQGNSA. The V and J ends lost 5 bases and 6 bases respectively, with 10 bases between them. This CDR3 spans 13 amino acids. The method was immunoSEQ multiplex PCR; TCRdb's version includes in-frame clones alone and lacks a portion of them. The sample carries roughly 10,000 clones, approximately 52% recorded once. This clonotype originated in a person aged 35 to 85 with oral cavity squamous cell carcinoma. Sequenced here: tumor tissue, sampled before nivolumab (anti-PD-1) treatment. The chain is built from TRBV7-2 and TRBJ2-2, with D possibly being TRBD2 (6 bases). Here the CDR3 DNA reads TGTGCCAGCAGCCCAGAGCGGGCCGGGGAGCTGTTTTTT. Its translation: CASSPERAGELFF.